A single T cell receptor (beta chain) is shown here with its context. Antigen unknown. The data were taken from a study of cytomegalovirus exposure and HLA in healthy donors. There are 13 residues in the CDR3. Germline CDR1 SGHNT, CDR2 YENEEA. The V and J ends lost 5 bases and 3 bases respectively, with 10 bases between them. The study ran its PCR with 60 Vbeta and 13 Jbeta primers. TCRdb's copy holds only in-frame clones and misses some; the assay was immunoSEQ multiplex PCR. The sample lists about 160,000 clones, roughly 78% occurring once. Study-wide points: An analysis was carried out later, and it reportedly showed fewer N-insertions in an Asian-associated ancestry cluster than the 666-donor mean. CMV serostatus was the sole immune exposure data available.

The chain has TRBV11-3 and TRBJ1-1; D is uncertain. The receptor's source is a man between 50 and 59 years old in good health and CMV-seropositive. Material for sequencing was PBMCs. The CDR3, as DNA: TGTGCCAGCAGCGCAAACGGGTACACTGAAGCTTTCTTT. This sequence encodes CASSANGYTEAFF.